These 20 T cell receptor beta chains originate from one sample sequenced in a study of human T cells and chemical hapten exposure. In TCRdb, the RACE reads were re-called with MiXCR into one record per CDR3 protein. The repertoire has approximately 73,000 distinct CDR3 sequences, 10% of them found once; the top ten carry under 1.5%. Time point given: patch test 1, 2 weeks after DPC sensitization. Treatment reported: therapeutic diphenylcyclopropenone sensitization with weekly scalp DPC. Material: whole blood, obtained in connection with sensitization to the hapten diphenylcyclopropenone (DPC). These receptors were obtained from a woman between 45 and 65 years old with alopecia areata. Some clones in this sample may be carry-over from other donors' samples.

This clonotype showed up just a few times. The V and J genes are TRBV12-3 or TRBV12-4 and TRBJ1-1; D is ambiguous. The CDR3 covers 11 residues. The V and J ends lost 7 bases and 11 bases respectively, with 14 bases between them. The CDR3 region has the DNA TGTGCCAGCACCAAGACGGGAGCGGCTTTCTTT. Translation gives CASTKTGAAFF.

The chain employs TRBV11-2 and TRBJ2-7, with 8 bases lining up with TRBD2. Germline-derived CDR1 and CDR2 are SGHAT and FQNNGV. Unmatched junction bases numbered 5, after V lost 2 bases and J lost 5 bases. The CDR3 length is 14 residues. CDR3 region: CASSLKAGGHEQYF. The CDR3 coding sequence is TGTGCCAGCAGCTTAAAGGCGGGAGGCCACGAGCAGTACTTC.

The J gene is TRBJ2-5, the V gene TRBV7-9; D is unresolved. In germline, CDR1 is SEHNR, CDR2 FQNEAQ (reference sequence). The CDR3 length is 16 residues. Trimming cost V 1 base and J 4 bases, with 16 bases left between them. CDR3 amino acids: CASSLDPGRAIETQYF. CDR3 in DNA: TGTGCCAGCAGCTTAGATCCAGGACGGGCGATAGAGACCCAGTACTTC.

This clonotype was seen repeatedly, ten times or more. This chain links TRBV12-3 or TRBV12-4 with TRBJ2-1; D is unresolved. Trimming left V 2 bases short and J 10 bases short, with 12 bases between. The CDR3 runs to 13 residues. The chain's CDR3 is CASSLWRPAEQFF. DNA for the CDR3: TGTGCCAGCAGTTTATGGCGCCCTGCGGAGCAGTTCTTC.

The table lists this clonotype with many counts. CDR3 DNA sequence: TGCAGTGCTAGAGATTCGACCCAGGGACTGCCAACCTACGAGCAGTACTTC. It translates to CSARDSTQGLPTYEQYF. The chain is built from TRBV20-1 and TRBJ2-7; D possibly corresponds to TRBD2 (6 bases). This CDR3 comprises 17 residues. Trimming removed 0 bases from V and 2 bases from J, with 20 bases in between. Germline CDR1 is DFQATT and CDR2 is SNEGSKA (reference sequence).

J is TRBJ2-1 and V is TRBV29-1; 13 bases are a match to TRBD2. This CDR3 region has 16 residues. V lost 7 bases to trimming and J lost 0 bases; unmatched junction nucleotides: 6. Looked up from germline, CDR1 is SQVTM and CDR2 is ANQGSEA. The CDR3: CSAQGTSGASYNEQFF. In DNA, the CDR3 is TGCAGCGCCCAAGGGACTAGCGGGGCCTCCTACAATGAGCAGTTCTTC.

The chain combines TRBV18 with TRBJ1-1; D gene unclear. Germline V lookup: CDR1 KGHSH, CDR2 LQKENI. The V gene lost 0 bases and the J gene lost 1 base, with 9 bases spanning the gap. The CDR3 is 15 amino acids. The CDR3 loop is CASSPPSLTNTEAFF. CDR3 nucleotide sequence: TGTGCCAGCTCACCACCATCATTAACGAACACTGAAGCTTTCTTT.

This clonotype was detected once. The chain links TRBV28 to TRBJ2-6; the D is unclear. The germline V and J ends were trimmed by 7 bases and 1 base, with 2 bases remaining between them. Germline lookup yields CDR1 MDHEN and CDR2 SYDVKM. CDR3 size: 12 residues. CDR3 protein: CASKSGANVLTF. DNA of the CDR3: TGTGCCAGCAAATCTGGGGCCAACGTCCTGACTTTC.

This clonotype was counted a few times. The chain uses TRBV6-2 or TRBV6-3 and TRBJ1-1; tentatively, D is TRBD1 (5 bases). Germline V gene data show CDR1 as MNHEY and CDR2 as SVGEGT. Trimming removed 7 bases at V and 1 base at J, with 10 bases between. This CDR3 has 13 residues. CDR3 nucleotides: TGTGCCAGCAAGGCAGGGTGGAACACTGAAGCTTTCTTT. Protein: CASKAGWNTEAFF.

This clonotype was seen ten or more times. The chain has TRBV28 and TRBJ1-5; D uncertain. Germline CDR1 and CDR2: MDHEN and SYDVKM. V lost 5 bases to trimming and J lost 7 bases, with 12 bases between them. The CDR3 runs 13 residues. The CDR3 coding sequence is TGTGCCAGCAGTCGGGCTTTCGGGCAGCCCCAGCATTTT. It specifies CASSRAFGQPQHF.

This chain uses TRBV6-1 with TRBJ1-1; unclear D gene. Trimming shortened V by 8 bases and J by 5 bases, and 15 bases separated the two germline ends. Germline values: CDR1 MNHNS, CDR2 SASEGT. This CDR3 is built from 13 residues. CDR3 region: CASLMQMGTEAFF. In DNA form, the CDR3 reads TGTGCCAGCCTAATGCAGATGGGGACTGAAGCTTTCTTT.

V gene TRBV20-1 combines with J gene TRBJ2-3, with D unclear. Trimming cost V 0 bases and J 5 bases, with 12 bases left between them. Per the germline V gene, CDR1 is DFQATT and CDR2 is SNEGSKA (reference sequence). This CDR3 spans 14 amino acids. The CDR3 DNA reads TGCAGTGCTAGAGAGGATAGGAACATAGATACGCAGTATTTT. As protein: CSAREDRNIDTQYF.

This clonotype was seen only a few times. The chain is built from TRBV2 and TRBJ2-4; unclear D gene. The CDR3 covers 14 residues. Trimming removed 6 bases from V and 0 bases from J, with 9 bases in between. Germline lookup yields CDR1 SNHLY and CDR2 FYNNEI. This chain's CDR3 is CASRDNIAKNIQYF. In DNA, the CDR3 is TGTGCCAGCAGGGATAATATAGCCAAAAACATTCAGTACTTC.

This clonotype was detected a few times. The rearrangement links TRBV5-6 to TRBJ2-5; TRBD2 is a possible D gene (6 bases). Trimming stripped 4 bases from V and 7 bases from J, with 8 bases between. The CDR3 sequence is 11 residues long. Germline V gives CDR1 SGHDT, CDR2 YYEEEE. CDR3: CASSRRGTQYF. In DNA form, the CDR3 reads TGTGCCAGCAGCAGGCGGGGGACCCAGTACTTC.

On this clonotype: One end of the junction is discordant with germline, which a read error may explain. The chain has TRBV5-1 and TRBJ1-5; no clear D gene. This CDR3 is built from 14 residues. Germline V gene data show CDR1 as SGHRS and CDR2 as YFSETQ. Here the CDR3 DNA reads TGCACCAGCAGCCGGTCAGGCGGTTCGGAGCCCCAGCATTTT. Its translation: CTSSRSGGSEPQHF.

This clonotype was seen a handful of times. The rearrangement uses TRBV12-3 or TRBV12-4 and TRBJ1-4, with a weak D call TRBD1 (6 bases). Deletions cut 5 bases from V and 0 bases from J, with 13 bases between. CDR3 length equals 16 residues. The CDR3, as DNA: TGTGCCAGCAGTCCGACCGGGGGCGCAACTAATGAAAAACTGTTTTTT. Translating gives CASSPTGGATNEKLFF.

This clonotype came up many times. The gene calls are TRBV24-1 and TRBJ2-1; D gene uncertain. CDR3 size: 14 residues. Trimming left V 3 bases short and J 4 bases short, with 9 bases between. Germline values: CDR1 KGHDR, CDR2 SFDVKD. The CDR3 reads CATSDPTVYNEQFF. As DNA, the CDR3 is TGTGCCACCAGTGATCCTACGGTATACAATGAGCAGTTCTTC.

This clonotype was seen a handful of times. The V gene is TRBV27, the J gene TRBJ2-1, with 8 bases lining up with TRBD2. The junction had 13 bases not matched to a gene; V was cut back by 4 bases and J by 5 bases. CDR1 and CDR2 (germline): MNHEY, SMNVEV (reference sequence). The CDR3 sequence is 17 residues long. The CDR3 loop is CASSSPPTSGPNNEQFF. CDR3 sequence (DNA): TGTGCCAGCAGTTCCCCCCCTACTAGCGGACCGAACAATGAGCAGTTCTTC.

This clonotype was seen at least ten times. The J gene is TRBJ1-6, the V gene TRBV18; no firm D call. V lost 3 bases and J lost 6, with 6 bases in between. Germline lookup yields CDR1 KGHSH and CDR2 LQKENI. CDR3 length equals 13 residues. CDR3 in amino acids: CASSPGGNSPLHF. The DNA of the CDR3 is TGTGCCAGCTCACCGGGAGGTAATTCACCCCTCCACTTT.

The CDR3 region has the DNA TGTGCCAGCAGACCACAGGGGGGAGGCTATGGCTACACCTTC. As protein: CASRPQGGGYGYTF. This chain uses TRBV6-5 with TRBJ1-2; the match to TRBD1 covers 8 bases. Germline lookup yields CDR1 MNHEY and CDR2 SVGAGI. The CDR3 is 14 amino acids. The ends lost 6 bases at V and 4 bases at J; junction bases unmatched: 7.